The clone carrying this TCR beta chain was recorded only once. One base away lies a much larger clone, so this may be a sequencing read error. TCR alpha and beta CDR3 regions were amplified from RNA using iRepertoire nested multiplex PCR. TCRdb analysed the multiplex PCR reads with MiXCR anew, one entry per CDR3 protein. Here the sample spans around 99,000 distinct CDR3 sequences, around 25% being singletons. The ends were cut back, 2 bases at V and 11 bases at J, with 13 bases in the middle. This CDR3 is built from 14 residues. Germline V gene sequence: CDR1 SGHTA, CDR2 FQGTGA. This sample was taken from a study of glioma-infiltrating T cells.

Sequencing was done on a sample of glioma tissue, nonneoplastic brain tissue, or PBMCs (not recorded which). The V and J genes are TRBV7-3 and TRBJ1-6, with a possible D match to TRBD1 (6 bases). This TCR was sampled from a human donor with low-grade glioma or glioblastoma, undergoing nonglioma brain surgery, or in good health (not recorded which). The CDR3 protein is CASSLEGVNPPLHF. The CDR3 DNA follows: TGTGCCAGCAGCTTAGAGGGGGTGAATCCACCCCTCCACTTT.